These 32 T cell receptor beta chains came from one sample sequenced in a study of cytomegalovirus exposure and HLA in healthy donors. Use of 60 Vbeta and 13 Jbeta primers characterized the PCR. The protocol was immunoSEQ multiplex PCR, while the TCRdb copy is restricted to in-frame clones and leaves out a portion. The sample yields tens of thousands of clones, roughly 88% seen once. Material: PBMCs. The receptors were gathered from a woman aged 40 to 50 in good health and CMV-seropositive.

This chain's CDR3 is CASSPYLRGPGDRETQYF. The CDR3 region has the DNA TGTGCCAGCAGTCCCTACCTGCGCGGGCCAGGGGATCGGGAGACCCAGTACTTC. This chain joins TRBV27 and TRBJ2-5; maybe TRBD1 (6 bases). Germline V CDR1 and CDR2: MNHEY, SMNVEV (reference sequence). CDR3 size: 18 residues. Trimming shortened V by 5 bases and J by 5 bases, and 27 bases separated the two germline ends.

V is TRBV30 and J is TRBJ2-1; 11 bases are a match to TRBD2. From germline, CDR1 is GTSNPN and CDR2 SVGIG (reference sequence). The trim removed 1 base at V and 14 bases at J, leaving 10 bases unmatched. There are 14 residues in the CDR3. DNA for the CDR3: TGTGCCTGGAGTGGGTGGCTAGCGGGGGGTCGAGAGTTCTTC. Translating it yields CAWSGWLAGGREFF.

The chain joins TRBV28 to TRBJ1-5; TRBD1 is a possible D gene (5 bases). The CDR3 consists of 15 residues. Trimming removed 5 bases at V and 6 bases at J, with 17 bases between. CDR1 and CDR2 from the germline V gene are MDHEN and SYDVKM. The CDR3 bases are TGTGCCAGCAGTCCCGGGCGGGGCTTAAGTCAGCCCCAGCATTTT. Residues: CASSPGRGLSQPQHF.

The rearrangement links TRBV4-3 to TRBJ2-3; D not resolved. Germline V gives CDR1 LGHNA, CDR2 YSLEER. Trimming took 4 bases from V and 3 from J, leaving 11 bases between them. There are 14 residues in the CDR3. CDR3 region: CASSPSGRTDTQYF. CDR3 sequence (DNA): TGCGCCAGCAGCCCCTCTGGTCGGACAGATACGCAGTATTTT.

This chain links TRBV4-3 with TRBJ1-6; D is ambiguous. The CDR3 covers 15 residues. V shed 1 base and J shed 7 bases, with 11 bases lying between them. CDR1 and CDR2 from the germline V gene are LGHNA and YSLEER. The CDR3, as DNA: TGCGCCAGCAGCCAAGGGGTCGCGGAAAATTCACCCCTCCACTTT. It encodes CASSQGVAENSPLHF.

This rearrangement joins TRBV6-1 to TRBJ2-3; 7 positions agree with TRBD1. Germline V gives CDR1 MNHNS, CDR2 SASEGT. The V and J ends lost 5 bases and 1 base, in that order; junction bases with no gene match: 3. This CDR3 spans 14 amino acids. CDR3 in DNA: TGTGCCAGCAGTCTCGGACAGGGCACAGATACGCAGTATTTT. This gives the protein CASSLGQGTDTQYF.

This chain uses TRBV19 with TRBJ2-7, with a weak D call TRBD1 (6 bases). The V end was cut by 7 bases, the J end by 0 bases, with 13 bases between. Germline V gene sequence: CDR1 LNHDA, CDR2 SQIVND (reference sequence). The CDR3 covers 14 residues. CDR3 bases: TGTGCCAGTAAGACCCGGGACAACTCCTACGAGCAGTACTTC. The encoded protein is CASKTRDNSYEQYF.

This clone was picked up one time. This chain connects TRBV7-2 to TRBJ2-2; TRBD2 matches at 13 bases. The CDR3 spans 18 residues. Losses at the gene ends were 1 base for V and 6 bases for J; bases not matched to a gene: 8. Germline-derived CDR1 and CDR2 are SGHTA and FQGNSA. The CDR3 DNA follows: TGTGCCAGCAGCTTAGTTCTCCGACTAGCGGGGGGCCCCGGGGAGCTGTTTTTT. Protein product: CASSLVLRLAGGPGELFF.

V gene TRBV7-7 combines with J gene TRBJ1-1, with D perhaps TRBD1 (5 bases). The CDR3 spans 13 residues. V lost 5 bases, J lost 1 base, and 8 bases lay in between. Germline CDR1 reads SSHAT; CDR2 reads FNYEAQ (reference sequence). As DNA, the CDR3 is TGTGCCAGCAGCCTCGGACAGAACACTGAAGCTTTCTTT. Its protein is CASSLGQNTEAFF.

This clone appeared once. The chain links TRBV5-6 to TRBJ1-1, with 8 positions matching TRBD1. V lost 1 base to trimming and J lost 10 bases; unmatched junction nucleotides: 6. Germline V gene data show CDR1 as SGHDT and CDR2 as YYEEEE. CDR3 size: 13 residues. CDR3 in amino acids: CASSLRDRLRAFF. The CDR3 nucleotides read TGTGCCAGCAGCTTGAGGGACAGGTTGAGAGCTTTCTTT.

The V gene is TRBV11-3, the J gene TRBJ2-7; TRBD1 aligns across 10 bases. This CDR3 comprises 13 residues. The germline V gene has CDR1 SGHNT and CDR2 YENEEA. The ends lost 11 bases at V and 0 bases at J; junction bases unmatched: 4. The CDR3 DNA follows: TGTGCCTCCGGGACAGGGGCCTCCTACGAGCAGTACTTC. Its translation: CASGTGASYEQYF.

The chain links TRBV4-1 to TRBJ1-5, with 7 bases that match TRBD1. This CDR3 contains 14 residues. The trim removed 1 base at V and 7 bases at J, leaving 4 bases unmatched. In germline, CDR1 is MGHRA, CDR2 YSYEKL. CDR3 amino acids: CASSQADRSQPQHF. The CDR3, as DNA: TGCGCCAGCAGCCAAGCGGACAGGTCACAGCCCCAGCATTTT.

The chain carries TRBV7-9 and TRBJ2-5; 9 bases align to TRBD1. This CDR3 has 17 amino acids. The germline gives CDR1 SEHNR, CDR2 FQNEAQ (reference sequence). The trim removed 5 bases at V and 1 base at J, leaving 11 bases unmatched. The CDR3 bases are TGTGCCAGCAGCCGAGGGGAGGGACAGGGCGGCCAAGAGACCCAGTACTTC. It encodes CASSRGEGQGGQETQYF.

The CDR3 loop is CASSPTGDNSPLHF. CDR3 nucleotides: TGTGCCAGCTCACCAACGGGGGATAATTCACCCCTCCACTTT. The V and J genes are TRBV18 and TRBJ1-6, with D possibly TRBD1 on 5 matching bases. The CDR3 loop spans 14 amino acids. Trimming took off 2 bases at V and 5 bases at J, with 7 bases between the two ends. Germline CDR1 is KGHSH and CDR2 is LQKENI.

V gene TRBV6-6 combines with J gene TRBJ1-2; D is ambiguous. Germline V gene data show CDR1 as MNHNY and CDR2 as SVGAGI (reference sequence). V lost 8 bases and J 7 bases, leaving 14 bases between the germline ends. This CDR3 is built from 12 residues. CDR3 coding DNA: TGTGCCAGCTGGCTCGGGTCTGGTGGCTACACCTTC. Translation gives CASWLGSGGYTF.

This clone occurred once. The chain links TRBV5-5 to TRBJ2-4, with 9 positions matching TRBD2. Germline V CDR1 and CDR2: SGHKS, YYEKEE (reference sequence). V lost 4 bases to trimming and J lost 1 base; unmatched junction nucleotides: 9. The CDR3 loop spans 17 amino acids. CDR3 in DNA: TGTGCCAGCAGCGGAGCGGGGGGCGGAGTGGCCAAAAACATTCAGTACTTC. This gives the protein CASSGAGGGVAKNIQYF.

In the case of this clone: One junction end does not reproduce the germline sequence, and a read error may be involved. Written as DNA, the CDR3 is TGTGCCGGCAGCTTGGGCGGGGGCGAAGCTTTCTTT. This codes for CAGSLGGGEAFF. This sequence joins TRBV5-4 and TRBJ1-1; a weak D match, TRBD1 (6 bases). The CDR3 covers 12 residues. Germline lookup yields CDR1 SGHNT and CDR2 YYREEE (reference sequence).

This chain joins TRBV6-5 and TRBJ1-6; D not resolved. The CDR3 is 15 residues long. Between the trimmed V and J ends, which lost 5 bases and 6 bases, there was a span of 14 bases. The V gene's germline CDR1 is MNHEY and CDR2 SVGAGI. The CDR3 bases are TGTGCCAGCAGTCACCGGGTTACTTTTAATTCACCCCTCCACTTT. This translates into CASSHRVTFNSPLHF.

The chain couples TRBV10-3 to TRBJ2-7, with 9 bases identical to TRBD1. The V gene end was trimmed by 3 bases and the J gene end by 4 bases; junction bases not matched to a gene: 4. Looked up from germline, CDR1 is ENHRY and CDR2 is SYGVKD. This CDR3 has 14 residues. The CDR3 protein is CAISDVGQGYEQYF. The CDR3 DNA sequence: TGTGCCATCAGTGACGTGGGACAGGGTTACGAGCAGTACTTC.

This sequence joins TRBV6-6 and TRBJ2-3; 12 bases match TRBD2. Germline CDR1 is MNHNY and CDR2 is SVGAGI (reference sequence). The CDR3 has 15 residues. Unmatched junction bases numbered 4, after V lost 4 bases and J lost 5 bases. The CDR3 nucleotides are TGTGCCAGCAGTTCACTAGCGGGGGGTGGAGATACGCAGTATTTT. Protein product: CASSSLAGGGDTQYF.

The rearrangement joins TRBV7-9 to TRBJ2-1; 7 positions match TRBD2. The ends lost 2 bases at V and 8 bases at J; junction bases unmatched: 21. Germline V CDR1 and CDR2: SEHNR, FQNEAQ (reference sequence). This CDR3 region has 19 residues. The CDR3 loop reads CASSLLLWPSSGEGYEQFF. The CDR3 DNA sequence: TGTGCCAGCAGCTTACTTCTTTGGCCCTCAAGCGGGGAAGGCTATGAGCAGTTCTTC.

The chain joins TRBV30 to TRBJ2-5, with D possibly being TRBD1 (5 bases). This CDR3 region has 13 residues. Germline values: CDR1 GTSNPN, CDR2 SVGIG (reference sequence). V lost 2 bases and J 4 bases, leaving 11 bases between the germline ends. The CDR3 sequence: CAWSRQGRETQYF. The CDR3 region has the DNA TGTGCCTGGAGTCGGCAGGGCCGAGAGACCCAGTACTTC.

The CDR3 protein is CASRARQGREQYF. The CDR3 DNA follows: TGTGCCAGCAGAGCCCGCCAGGGGCGCGAGCAGTACTTC. The chain joins TRBV6-6 to TRBJ2-5, with D perhaps matching TRBD1 (6 bases). The J call may be in error: the DNA end matches TRBJ2-7 better. Germline assignment: CDR1 MNHNY and CDR2 SVGAGI (reference sequence). This CDR3 is built from 13 residues.

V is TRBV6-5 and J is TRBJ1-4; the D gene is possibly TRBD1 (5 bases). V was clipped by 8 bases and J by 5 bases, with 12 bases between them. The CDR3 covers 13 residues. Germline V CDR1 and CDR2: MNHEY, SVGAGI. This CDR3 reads CASQGVRNEKLFF. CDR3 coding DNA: TGTGCCAGCCAAGGGGTGCGGAATGAAAAACTGTTTTTT.

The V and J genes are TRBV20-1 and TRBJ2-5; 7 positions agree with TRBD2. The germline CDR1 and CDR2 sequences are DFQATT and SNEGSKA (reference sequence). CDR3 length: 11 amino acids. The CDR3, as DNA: TGCAGCGTAACTAGCGAAGAGACCCAGTACTTC. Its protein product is CSVTSEETQYF.

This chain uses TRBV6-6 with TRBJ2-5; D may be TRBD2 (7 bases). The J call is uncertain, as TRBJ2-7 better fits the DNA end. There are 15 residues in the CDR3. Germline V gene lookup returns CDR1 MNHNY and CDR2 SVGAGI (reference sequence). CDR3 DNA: TGTGCCAGCAGGGCGGGGGCCCACCTTCCCTACGAGCAGTACTTC. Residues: CASRAGAHLPYEQYF.

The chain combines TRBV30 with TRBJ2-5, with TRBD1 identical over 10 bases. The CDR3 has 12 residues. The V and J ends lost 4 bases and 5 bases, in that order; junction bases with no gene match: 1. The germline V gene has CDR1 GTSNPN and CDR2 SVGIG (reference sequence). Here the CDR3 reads CAWKGQGETQYF. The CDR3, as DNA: TGTGCCTGGAAGGGACAGGGGGAGACCCAGTACTTC.

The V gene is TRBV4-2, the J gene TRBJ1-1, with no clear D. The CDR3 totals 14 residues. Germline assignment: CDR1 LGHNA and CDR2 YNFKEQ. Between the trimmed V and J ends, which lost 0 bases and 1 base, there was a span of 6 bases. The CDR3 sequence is CASSQEGTNTEAFF. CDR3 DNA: TGTGCCAGCAGCCAAGAGGGCACGAACACTGAAGCTTTCTTT.

The chain's CDR3 is CASLSPAKNIQYF. The CDR3 DNA follows: TGTGCCAGCCTTTCTCCAGCCAAAAACATTCAGTACTTC. The rearrangement links TRBV19 to TRBJ2-4; D uncertain. CDR1 is LNHDA, CDR2 SQIVND, per germline (reference sequence). The CDR3 sequence is 13 residues long. Trimming shortened V by 9 bases and J by 0 bases, and 9 bases separated the two germline ends.

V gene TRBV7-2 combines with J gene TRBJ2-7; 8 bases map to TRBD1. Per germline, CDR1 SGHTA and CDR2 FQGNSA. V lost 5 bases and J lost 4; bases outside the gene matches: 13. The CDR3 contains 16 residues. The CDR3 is CASSPRQGMIGYEQYF. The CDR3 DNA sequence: TGTGCCAGCAGCCCCCGACAGGGGATGATAGGGTACGAGCAGTACTTC.

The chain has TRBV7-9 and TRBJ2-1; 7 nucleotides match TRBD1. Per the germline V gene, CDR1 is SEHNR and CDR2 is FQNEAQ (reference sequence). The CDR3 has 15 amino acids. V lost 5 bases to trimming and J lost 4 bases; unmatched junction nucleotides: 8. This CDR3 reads CASSPAGTVYNEQFF. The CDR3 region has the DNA TGTGCCAGCAGCCCAGCCGGGACAGTATACAATGAGCAGTTCTTC. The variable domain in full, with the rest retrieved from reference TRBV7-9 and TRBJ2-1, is DTGVSQNPRHKITKRGQNVTFRCDPISEHNRLYWYRQTLGQGPEFLTYFQNEAQLEKSRLLSDRFSAERPKGSFSTLEIQRTEQGDSAMYLCASSPAGTVYNEQFFGPGTRLTVL.

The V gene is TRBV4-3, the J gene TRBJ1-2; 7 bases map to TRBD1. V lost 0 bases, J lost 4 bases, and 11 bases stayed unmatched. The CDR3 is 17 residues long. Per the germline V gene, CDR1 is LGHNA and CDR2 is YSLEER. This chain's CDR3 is CASSQELPGTVSYGYTF. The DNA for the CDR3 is TGCGCCAGCAGCCAAGAGCTTCCCGGGACAGTGAGCTATGGCTACACCTTC.